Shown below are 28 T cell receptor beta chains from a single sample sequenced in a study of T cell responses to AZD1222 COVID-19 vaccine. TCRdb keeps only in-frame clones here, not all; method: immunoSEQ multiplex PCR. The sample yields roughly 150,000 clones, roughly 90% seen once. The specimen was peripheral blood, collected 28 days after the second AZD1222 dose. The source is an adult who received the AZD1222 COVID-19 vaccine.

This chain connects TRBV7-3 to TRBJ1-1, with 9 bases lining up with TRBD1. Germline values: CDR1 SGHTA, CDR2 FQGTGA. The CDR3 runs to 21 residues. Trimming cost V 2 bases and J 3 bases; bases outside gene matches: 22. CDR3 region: CASSLWDRDDHELGLDTEAFF. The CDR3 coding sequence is TGTGCCAGCAGCTTATGGGACAGGGATGACCACGAACTGGGGCTGGACACTGAAGCTTTCTTT.

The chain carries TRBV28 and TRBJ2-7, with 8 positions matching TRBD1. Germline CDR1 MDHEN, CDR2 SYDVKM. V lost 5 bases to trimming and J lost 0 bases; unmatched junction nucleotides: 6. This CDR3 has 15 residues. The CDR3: CASSAGGQSSYEQYF. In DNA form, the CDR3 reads TGTGCCAGCAGTGCAGGGGGCCAGAGCTCCTACGAGCAGTACTTC.

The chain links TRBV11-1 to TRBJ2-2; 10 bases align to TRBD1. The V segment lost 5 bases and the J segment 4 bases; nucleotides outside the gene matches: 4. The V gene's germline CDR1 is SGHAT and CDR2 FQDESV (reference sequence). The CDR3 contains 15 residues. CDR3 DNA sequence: TGTGCCAGCAGCCGACAGGGGGCAGGCACCGGGGAGCTGTTTTTT. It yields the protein CASSRQGAGTGELFF. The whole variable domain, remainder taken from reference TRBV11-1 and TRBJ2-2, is EAEVAQSPRYKITEKSQAVAFWCDPISGHATLYWYRQILGQGPELLVQFQDESVVDDSQLPKDRFSAERLKGVDSTLKIQPAELGDSAMYLCASSRQGAGTGELFFGEGSRLTVL.

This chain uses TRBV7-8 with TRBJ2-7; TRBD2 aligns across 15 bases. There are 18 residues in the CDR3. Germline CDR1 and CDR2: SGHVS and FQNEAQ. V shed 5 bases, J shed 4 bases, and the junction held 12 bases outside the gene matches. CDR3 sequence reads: CASSPRTSGRAELYEQYF. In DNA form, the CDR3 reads TGTGCCAGCAGCCCGAGGACTAGCGGGAGGGCCGAATTGTACGAGCAGTACTTC. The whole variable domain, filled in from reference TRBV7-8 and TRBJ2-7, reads GAGVSQSPRYKVAKRGQDVALRCDPISGHVSLFWYQQALGQGPEFLTYFQNEAQLDKSGLPSDRFFAERPEGSVSTLKIQRTQQEDSAVYLCASSPRTSGRAELYEQYFGPGTRLTVT.

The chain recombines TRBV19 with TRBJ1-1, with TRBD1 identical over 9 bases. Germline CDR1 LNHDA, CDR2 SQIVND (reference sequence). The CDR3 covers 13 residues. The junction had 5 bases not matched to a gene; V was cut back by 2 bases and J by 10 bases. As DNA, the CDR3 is TGTGCCAGTAGTATAAAGGGACAGGGAAGAGCTTTCTTT. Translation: CASSIKGQGRAFF.

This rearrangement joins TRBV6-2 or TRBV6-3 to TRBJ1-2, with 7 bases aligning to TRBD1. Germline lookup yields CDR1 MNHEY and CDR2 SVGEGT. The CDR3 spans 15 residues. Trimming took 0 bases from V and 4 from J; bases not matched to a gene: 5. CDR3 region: CASSYSPGGSYGYTF. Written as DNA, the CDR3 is TGTGCCAGCAGTTACTCGCCAGGGGGTAGCTATGGCTACACCTTC.

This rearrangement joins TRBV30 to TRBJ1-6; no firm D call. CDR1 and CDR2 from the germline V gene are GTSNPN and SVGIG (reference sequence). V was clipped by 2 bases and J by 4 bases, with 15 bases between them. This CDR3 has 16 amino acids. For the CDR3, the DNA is TGTGCCTGGAGTACCAGGTCCCCATATTATAATTCACCCCTCCACTTT. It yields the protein CAWSTRSPYYNSPLHF.

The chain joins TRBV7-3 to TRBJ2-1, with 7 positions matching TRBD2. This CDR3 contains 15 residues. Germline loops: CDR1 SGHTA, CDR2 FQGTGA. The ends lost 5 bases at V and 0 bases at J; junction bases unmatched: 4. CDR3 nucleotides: TGTGCCAGCAGCAGAAGCGGGGCCTCCTACAATGAGCAGTTCTTC. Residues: CASSRSGASYNEQFF.

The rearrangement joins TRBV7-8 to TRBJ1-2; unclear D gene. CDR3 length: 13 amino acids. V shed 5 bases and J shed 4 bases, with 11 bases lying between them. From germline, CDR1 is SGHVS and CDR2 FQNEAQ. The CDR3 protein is CASSPAVSYGYTF. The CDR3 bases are TGTGCCAGCAGCCCCGCAGTTTCCTATGGCTACACCTTC.

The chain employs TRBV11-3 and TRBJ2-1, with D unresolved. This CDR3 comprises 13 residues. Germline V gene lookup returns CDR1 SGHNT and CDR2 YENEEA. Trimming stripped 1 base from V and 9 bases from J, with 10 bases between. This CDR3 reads CASSLVRSSEQFF. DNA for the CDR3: TGTGCCAGCAGCTTAGTTCGCAGTAGTGAGCAGTTCTTC. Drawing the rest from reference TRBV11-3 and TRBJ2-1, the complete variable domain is EAGVVQSPRYKIIEKKQPVAFWCNPISGHNTLYWYLQNLGQGPELLIRYENEEAVDDSQLPKDRFSAERLKGVDSTLKIQPAELGDSAVYLCASSLVRSSEQFFGPGTRLTVL.

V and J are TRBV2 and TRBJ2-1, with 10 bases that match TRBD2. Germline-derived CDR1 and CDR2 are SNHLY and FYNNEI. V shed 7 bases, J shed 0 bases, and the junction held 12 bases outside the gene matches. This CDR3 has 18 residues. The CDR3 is CASTAASGRTSSYNEQFF. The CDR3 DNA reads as TGTGCCAGCACTGCCGCTAGCGGGAGAACAAGCTCCTACAATGAGCAGTTCTTC. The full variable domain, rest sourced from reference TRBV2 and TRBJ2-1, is EPEVTQTPSHQVTQMGQEVILRCVPISNHLYFYWYRQILGQKVEFLVSFYNNEISEKSEIFDDQFSVERPDGSNFTLKIRSTKLEDSAMYFCASTAASGRTSSYNEQFFGPGTRLTVL.

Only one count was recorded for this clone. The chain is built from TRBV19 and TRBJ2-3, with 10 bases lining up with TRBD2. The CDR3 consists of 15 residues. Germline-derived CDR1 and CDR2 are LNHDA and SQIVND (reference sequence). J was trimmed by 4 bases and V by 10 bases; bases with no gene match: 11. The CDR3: CATDATSGMSDTQYF. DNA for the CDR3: TGTGCCACCGATGCAACTAGCGGGATGTCAGATACGCAGTATTTT.

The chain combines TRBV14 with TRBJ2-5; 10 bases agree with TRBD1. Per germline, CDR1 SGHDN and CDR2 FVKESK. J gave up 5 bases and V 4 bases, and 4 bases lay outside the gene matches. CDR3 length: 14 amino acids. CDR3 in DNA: TGTGCCAGCAGCCGACAGGGGGCCGGGGAGACCCAGTACTTC. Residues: CASSRQGAGETQYF.

The CDR3 bases are TGTGCCAGCAGTGAAGCTTTAATCGCCAGGACTGAAGCTTTCTTT. Translating gives CASSEALIARTEAFF. This chain connects TRBV6-1 to TRBJ1-1; D gene uncertain. The CDR3 sequence is 15 residues long. V was trimmed by 0 bases and J by 5 bases, leaving 13 bases between them. CDR1 MNHNS and CDR2 SASEGT come from the germline V gene.

CDR3 region: CASSPAGIGQGNIQYF. The CDR3 DNA sequence: TGTGCCAGCAGCCCAGCCGGGATCGGACAGGGCAACATTCAGTACTTC. The chain joins TRBV7-8 to TRBJ2-4; the match to TRBD1 covers 8 bases. The trim removed 5 bases at V and 7 bases at J, leaving 13 bases unmatched. CDR1 is SGHVS and CDR2 is FQNEAQ in the germline V gene. CDR3 length equals 16 residues.

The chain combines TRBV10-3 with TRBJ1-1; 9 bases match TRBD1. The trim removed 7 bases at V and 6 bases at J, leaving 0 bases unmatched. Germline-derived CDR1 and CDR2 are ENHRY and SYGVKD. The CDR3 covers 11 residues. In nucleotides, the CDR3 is TGTGCCATCAACAGGGGGCCTGAAGCTTTCTTT. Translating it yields CAINRGPEAFF.

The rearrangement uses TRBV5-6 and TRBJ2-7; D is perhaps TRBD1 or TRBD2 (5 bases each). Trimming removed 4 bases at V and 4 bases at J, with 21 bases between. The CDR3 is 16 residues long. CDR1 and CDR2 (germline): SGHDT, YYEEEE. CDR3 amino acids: CASSRNRRGRDYEQYF. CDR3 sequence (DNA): TGTGCCAGCAGCCGTAATAGAAGGGGCCGGGATTACGAGCAGTACTTC. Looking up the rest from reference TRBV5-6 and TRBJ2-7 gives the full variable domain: DAGVTQSPTHLIKTRGQQVTLRCSPKSGHDTVSWYQQALGQGPQFIFQYYEEEERQRGNFPDRFSGHQFPNYSSELNVNALLLGDSALYLCASSRNRRGRDYEQYFGPGTRLTVT.

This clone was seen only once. The CDR3 spells CASSLAASHTDTQYF. DNA of the CDR3: TGTGCCAGCAGCTTGGCGGCTAGTCACACAGATACGCAGTATTTT. This chain connects TRBV5-4 to TRBJ2-3; no clear D. Germline V lookup: CDR1 SGHNT, CDR2 YYREEE (reference sequence). This CDR3 has 15 amino acids. The V and J ends lost 0 bases and 2 bases respectively, with 10 bases between them.

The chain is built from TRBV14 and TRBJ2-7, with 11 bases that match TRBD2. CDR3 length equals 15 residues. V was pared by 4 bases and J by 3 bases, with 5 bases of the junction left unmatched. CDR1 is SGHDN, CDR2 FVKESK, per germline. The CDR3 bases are TGTGCCAGCAGCCTAGGACTAGCGGGCCTCTACGAGCAGTACTTC. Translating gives CASSLGLAGLYEQYF.

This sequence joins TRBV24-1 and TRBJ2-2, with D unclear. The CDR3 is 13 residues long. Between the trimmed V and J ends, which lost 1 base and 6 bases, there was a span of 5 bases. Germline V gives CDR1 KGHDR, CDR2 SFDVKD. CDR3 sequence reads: CATSDLRPGELFF. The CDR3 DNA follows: TGTGCCACCAGTGATTTAAGGCCCGGGGAGCTGTTTTTT.

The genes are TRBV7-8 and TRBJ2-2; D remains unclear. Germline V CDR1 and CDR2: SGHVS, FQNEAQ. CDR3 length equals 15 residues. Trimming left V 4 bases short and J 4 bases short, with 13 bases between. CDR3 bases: TGTGCCAGCAGCTCAAGAGAAAGTTTCACCGGGGAGCTGTTTTTT. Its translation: CASSSRESFTGELFF.

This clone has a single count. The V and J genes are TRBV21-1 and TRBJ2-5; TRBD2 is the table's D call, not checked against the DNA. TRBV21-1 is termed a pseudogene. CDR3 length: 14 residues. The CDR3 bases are TGTGCCAGCAGCAATGCGGGGGGCCAGGAGACCCAGTACTTC. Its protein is CASSNAGGQETQYF.

CDR3 in amino acids: CAWSPRDRGGTEAFF. The CDR3 nucleotides are TGTGCCTGGAGTCCGCGGGACAGGGGTGGGACTGAAGCTTTCTTT. V is TRBV30 and J is TRBJ1-1, with 10 bases that match TRBD1. Per the germline V gene, CDR1 is GTSNPN and CDR2 is SVGIG (reference sequence). J lost 5 bases, V lost 2 bases, and 8 bases had no gene match. The CDR3 is 15 amino acids.

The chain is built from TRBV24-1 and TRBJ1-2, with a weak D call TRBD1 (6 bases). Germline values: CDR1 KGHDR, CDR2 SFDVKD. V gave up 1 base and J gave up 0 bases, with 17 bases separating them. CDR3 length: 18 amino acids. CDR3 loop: CATSDFDQGQGANYGYTF. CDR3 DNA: TGTGCCACCAGTGATTTCGACCAGGGACAAGGAGCTAACTATGGCTACACCTTC.

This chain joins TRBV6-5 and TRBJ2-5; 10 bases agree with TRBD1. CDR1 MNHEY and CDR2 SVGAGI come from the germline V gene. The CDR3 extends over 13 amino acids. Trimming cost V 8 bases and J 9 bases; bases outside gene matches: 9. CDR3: CASGAGQGEAQYF. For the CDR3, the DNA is TGTGCCAGCGGGGCAGGACAGGGGGAGGCCCAGTACTTC.

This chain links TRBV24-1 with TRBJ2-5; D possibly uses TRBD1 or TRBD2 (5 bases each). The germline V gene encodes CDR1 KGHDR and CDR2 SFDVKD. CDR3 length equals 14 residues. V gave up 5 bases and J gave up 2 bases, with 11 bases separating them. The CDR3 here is CATSGGSQQETQYF. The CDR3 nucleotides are TGTGCCACCAGTGGGGGGAGCCAGCAAGAGACCCAGTACTTC.

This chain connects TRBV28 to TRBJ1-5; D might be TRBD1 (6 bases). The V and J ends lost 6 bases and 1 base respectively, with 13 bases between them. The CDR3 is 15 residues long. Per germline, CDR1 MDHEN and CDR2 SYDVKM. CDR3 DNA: TGTGCCAGCAGCGGTACAGGGAAAAGCAATCAGCCCCAGCATTTT. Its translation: CASSGTGKSNQPQHF.

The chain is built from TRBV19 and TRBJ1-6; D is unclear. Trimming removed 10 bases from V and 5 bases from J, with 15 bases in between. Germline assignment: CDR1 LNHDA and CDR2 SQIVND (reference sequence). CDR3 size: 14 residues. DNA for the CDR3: TGTGCCACTGGGCGGGGTCTGGATAATTCACCCCTCCACTTT. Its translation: CATGRGLDNSPLHF. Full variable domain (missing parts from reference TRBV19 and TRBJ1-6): DGGITQSPKYLFRKEGQNVTLSCEQNLNHDAMYWYRQDPGQGLRLIYYSQIVNDFQKGDIAEGYSVSREKKESFPLTVTSAQKNPTAFYLCATGRGLDNSPLHFGNGTRLTVT.